A selection of T cell receptor beta chains follows, all from one sample in a study of vaccination and CD4 T cells after COVID-19. These TCRs are of unknown antigen specificity. Via MiXCR, TCRdb re-called the PCR reads, giving one row per CDR3 protein. The data contain roughly 28,000 distinct CDR3 sequences, less than 60% of them singletons. Source: CD4+ T cells from blood, cultured in vitro, taken before SARS-CoV-2 vaccination. These receptors were taken from a human donor who received a COVID-19 vaccine. The CDR3 runs from the conserved cysteine through the conserved F or W. The D gene is left open where the match is weak. Not all rows give a size; the values are once, few, many and, for expanded clones, a class.

j_call | clone_size | d_call | v_call | cdr3_aa | cdr3_nt
TRBJ2-3 | NA | NA | TRBV20-1 | CSARDRRVGITDTQYF | TGCAGTGCTAGAGATAGACGGGTCGGGATTACAGATACGCAGTATTTT
TRBJ1-5 | NA | NA | TRBV19 | CASSIPSNQPQHF | TGTGCCAGTAGTATTCCTAGCAATCAGCCCCAGCATTTT
TRBJ2-3 | NA | TRBD1 | TRBV24-1 | CATSESPFSGQGSPDTQYF | TGTGCCACCAGTGAAAGTCCGTTTTCGGGACAGGGGTCCCCAGATACGCAGTATTTT
TRBJ2-5 | NA | NA | TRBV10-2 | CASSEFVGTETQYF | TGCGCCAGCAGTGAGTTTGTGGGGACGGAGACCCAGTACTTC
TRBJ2-5 | NA | TRBD2 | TRBV24-1 | CATSDLRQGGETQYF | TGTGCCACCAGTGATTTACGGCAGGGAGGGGAGACCCAGTACTTC
TRBJ1-3 | NA | NA | TRBV18 | CASSPAGGDGSGNTIYF | TGTGCCAGCTCACCCGCCGGAGGGGATGGCTCTGGAAACACCATATATTTT
TRBJ2-3 | NA | TRBD2 | TRBV20-1 | CSAQTSGRADTQYF | TGCAGTGCCCAGACTAGCGGTCGGGCAGATACGCAGTATTTT
TRBJ2-5 | few | NA | TRBV6-2/TRBV6-3 | CASGTARGSETQYF | TGTGCCAGTGGTACGGCCAGGGGATCAGAGACCCAGTACTTC
TRBJ2-2 | NA | NA | TRBV10-1 | CASGDRRTGELFF | TGCGCCAGCGGAGACAGGCGCACCGGGGAGCTGTTTTTT
TRBJ1-2 | NA | NA | TRBV21-1 | CASGPGQLNYGYTF | TGTGCCAGCGGACCGGGACAGCTTAACTATGGCTACACCTTC
TRBJ2-5 | NA | NA | TRBV5-6 | CASSLEGQGYYQETQYF | TGTGCCAGCAGCTTGGAGGGCCAGGGGTATTACCAAGAGACCCAGTACTTC
TRBJ1-5 | NA | NA | TRBV6-1 | CASRPLGGDQPQHF | TGTGCCAGCAGACCATTAGGGGGGGATCAGCCCCAGCATTTT
TRBJ2-5 | NA | NA | TRBV2 | CASSEGGTVLETQYF | TGTGCCAGCAGTGAGGGGGGGACAGTACTGGAGACCCAGTACTTC
TRBJ2-1 | NA | TRBD1 | TRBV10-3 | CAISEGQGALSEQFF | TGTGCCATCAGTGAGGGACAGGGGGCTTTAAGTGAGCAGTTCTTC
TRBJ1-2 | NA | NA | TRBV7-9 | CASSFQGTGYTF | TGTGCCAGCAGCTTTCAGGGGACTGGCTACACCTTC
TRBJ1-1 | NA | NA | TRBV11-3 | CASSLAPVPNTEAFF | TGTGCCAGCAGCTTAGCACCCGTCCCGAACACTGAAGCTTTCTTT
TRBJ1-2 | few | NA | TRBV30 | CAWSTTNYGYTF | TGTGCCTGGAGTACCACCAACTATGGCTACACCTTC
TRBJ1-2 | few | NA | TRBV7-8 | CASSLGSQNYGYTF | TGTGCCAGCAGCTTAGGGAGTCAGAACTATGGCTACACCTTC
TRBJ2-5 | NA | TRBD2 | TRBV23-1 | CASSQEKLAGKGETQYF | TGCGCCAGCAGTCAAGAAAAGCTAGCGGGGAAAGGGGAGACCCAGTACTTC
TRBJ1-1 | NA | NA | TRBV24-1 | CATSEHQGTEAFF | TGTGCCACCAGTGAGCATCAGGGCACTGAAGCTTTCTTT
TRBJ2-2 | few | TRBD1 | TRBV24-1 | CATSDLSAGQGNTGELFF | TGTGCCACCAGTGATTTGTCGGCGGGACAGGGAAACACCGGGGAGCTGTTTTTT
TRBJ1-3 | NA | NA | TRBV7-9 | CASSRRGISSGNTIYF | TGTGCCAGCAGCAGGAGGGGGATAAGCTCTGGAAACACCATATATTTT
TRBJ2-3 | NA | TRBD2 | TRBV2 | CASSTRAGGSTDTQYF | TGTGCCAGCAGCACCCGAGCGGGGGGCTCCACAGATACGCAGTATTTT